Presented here are 22 T cell receptor beta chains from one specimen sequenced in a study of CD8 T cells in cerebrospinal fluid in Alzheimer's disease. TCRdb reworked the 10x single-cell sequencing reads into one entry per CDR3 protein, no DNA. The sample's table shows 700 to 850 distinct CDR3 sequences. Sequencing input: cerebrospinal fluid. All receptors derive from a human donor with Parkinson's disease.

This clonotype counts as large by frequency. The rearrangement uses TRBV5-1 and TRBJ2-7; without DNA, the TCRdb call of TRBD1 cannot be checked. This CDR3 is 14 amino acids long. Per germline, CDR1 SGHRS and CDR2 YFSETQ. This CDR3 reads CASSLPGQGTEQYF.

The rearrangement links TRBV5-6 to TRBJ1-5; TCRdb outputs TRBD1, but without DNA this stays unchecked. The germline CDR1 and CDR2 sequences are SGHDT and YYEEEE. The CDR3 contains 14 residues. CDR3 loop: CASSSGQFDQPQHF.

This clonotype registers medium-sized by frequency. The rearrangement joins TRBV28 to TRBJ2-7. CDR3 length: 11 residues. Per the germline V gene, CDR1 is MDHEN and CDR2 is SYDVKM. The CDR3 sequence: CASSLEDEQYF.

The chain links TRBV6-4 to TRBJ2-2; the D call of TRBD1 rests on TCRdb alone, since no DNA is present to check it. Looked up from germline, CDR1 is MRHNA and CDR2 is SNTAGT. CDR3 length: 16 residues. CDR3 region: CASSDSGTGDTGELFF.

This clonotype counts as large (0.1 to 1%) by frequency. The chain couples TRBV7-3 to TRBJ2-3. This CDR3 is built from 14 residues. The germline CDR1 and CDR2 sequences are SGHTA and FQGTGA. CDR3 protein: CASSLTGRKNTQYF. Together with reference TRBV7-3 and TRBJ2-3, the CDR3 gives the full variable domain: GAGVSQTPSNKVTEKGKYVELRCDPISGHTALYWYRQSLGQGPEFLIYFQGTGAADDSGLPNDRFFAVRPEGSVSTLKIQRTERGDSAVYLCASSLTGRKNTQYFGPGTRLTVL.

This clonotype ranks as large in terms of frequency. This sequence joins TRBV13 and TRBJ2-7; TCRdb proposes TRBD2, but this gene call is untestable without DNA. Germline V gene lookup returns CDR1 PRHDT and CDR2 FYEKMQ (reference sequence). The CDR3 is made up of 16 amino acids. CDR3 in amino acids: CASSLGPGTSSYEQYF.

The chain joins TRBV7-2 to TRBJ1-2. CDR3 length equals 14 residues. Germline V gene sequence: CDR1 SGHTA, CDR2 FQGNSA. CDR3 amino acids: CASSSPSDPYGYTF.

The chain links TRBV20-1 to TRBJ2-7; TCRdb's D gene call, TRBD1, goes unchecked for lack of DNA. Germline V gene lookup returns CDR1 DFQATT and CDR2 SNEGSKA (reference sequence). This CDR3 has 14 residues. The CDR3 region is CSARGGGNSYEQYF.

The rearrangement uses TRBV30 and TRBJ2-7. The CDR3 is made up of 13 amino acids. CDR1 and CDR2 from the germline V gene are GTSNPN and SVGIG (reference sequence). The CDR3 protein is CAWGRGLAYEQYF. The variable domain in full, completed from reference TRBV30 and TRBJ2-7, reads SQTIHQWPATLVQPVGSPLSLECTVEGTSNPNLYWYRQAAGRGLQLLFYSVGIGQISSEVPQNLSASRPQDRQFILSSKKLLLSDSGFYLCAWGRGLAYEQYFGPGTRLTVT.

This clonotype registers medium-sized by frequency. The chain joins TRBV5-5 to TRBJ1-1; TCRdb's assignment of TRBD1 cannot be checked, as there is no DNA. The CDR3 is made up of 15 amino acids. Germline-derived CDR1 and CDR2 are SGHKS and YYEKEE (reference sequence). CDR3 amino acids: CASSSWDRDNTEAFF.

In terms of frequency, this clonotype is large (0.1 to 1%). V gene TRBV7-6 combines with J gene TRBJ2-7; the TCRdb D gene call, TRBD1, has no DNA to confirm it. The CDR3 loop spans 14 amino acids. The germline CDR1 and CDR2 sequences are SGHVS and FNYEAQ. CDR3 protein: CASSLGTGHNEQYF.

By frequency, this clonotype registers medium-sized. The chain has TRBV28 and TRBJ1-5; TCRdb outputs TRBD1, but without DNA this stays unchecked. CDR3 length: 14 amino acids. Per the germline V gene, CDR1 is MDHEN and CDR2 is SYDVKM. This chain's CDR3 is CAGKGTGGGQPQHF.

Its frequency marks this clonotype as medium-sized (0.01 to 0.1%). The gene calls are TRBV5-1 and TRBJ2-1; as DNA is missing, the TRBD1 call by TCRdb cannot be tested. The CDR3 loop spans 15 amino acids. CDR1 and CDR2 from the germline V gene are SGHRS and YFSETQ. The CDR3 reads CASSFGGGLLDEQFF.

This clonotype shows up as medium-sized by frequency. The gene calls are TRBV4-1 and TRBJ2-7. This CDR3 spans 14 amino acids. Germline CDR1 is MGHRA and CDR2 is YSYEKL. This chain's CDR3 is CASSQAGVPYEQYF.

Its frequency marks this clonotype as medium-sized. This chain uses TRBV7-9 with TRBJ1-5; TCRdb selects TRBD1, and the lack of DNA leaves this call unchecked. CDR1 is SEHNR and CDR2 is FQNEAQ in the germline V gene (reference sequence). This CDR3 has 12 residues. CDR3 loop: CASSPGPQPQHF.

The chain recombines TRBV29-1 with TRBJ2-1; with no DNA, the TCRdb D assignment of TRBD1 cannot be verified. Germline values: CDR1 SQVTM, CDR2 ANQGSEA. The CDR3 loop spans 11 amino acids. CDR3 sequence: CSVGPGPEQFF.

In terms of frequency, this clonotype is large. CDR3 protein: CASSQENRGSYEQYF. J is TRBJ2-7 and V is TRBV10-2. The CDR3 runs 15 residues. Germline loops: CDR1 WSHSY, CDR2 SAAADI.

Measured by frequency, this clonotype is large. V gene TRBV18 combines with J gene TRBJ2-2; the D call of TRBD1 rests on TCRdb alone, since no DNA is present to check it. Looked up from germline, CDR1 is KGHSH and CDR2 is LQKENI. The CDR3 consists of 15 residues. CDR3 protein: CASSPRTGWLGELFF.

By frequency, this clonotype is medium-sized. This rearrangement joins TRBV7-9 to TRBJ1-1; TCRdb calls TRBD1, which cannot be checked without DNA. Germline values: CDR1 SEHNR, CDR2 FQNEAQ (reference sequence). The CDR3 length is 11 residues. Here the CDR3 reads CASSSPPGAFF.

Considering frequency, this clonotype is large. The gene calls are TRBV11-2 and TRBJ1-1. The CDR3 runs to 13 residues. Germline CDR1 and CDR2: SGHAT and FQNNGV. The CDR3 loop reads CASSLAYLNEAFF.

Judged by frequency, this clonotype is large (0.1 to 1%). The chain carries TRBV30 and TRBJ2-1; TCRdb reports TRBD2, a call that lacks DNA to check it against. The germline gives CDR1 GTSNPN, CDR2 SVGIG (reference sequence). This CDR3 contains 15 residues. The CDR3 is CAWVRSGPTYNEQFF.

By frequency, this clonotype is medium-sized. The rearrangement joins TRBV29-1 to TRBJ2-7; TCRdb's D call, TRBD1, is unchecked because there is no DNA. The CDR3 runs 16 residues. Germline assignment: CDR1 SQVTM and CDR2 ANQGSEA. CDR3 region: CSVEDVGGSSSYEQYF.